Here is one TCR beta chain with its context. The antigen is not known. CDR3 length: 14 amino acids. Germline values: CDR1 MNHNS, CDR2 SASEGT. V gave up 5 bases and J gave up 8 bases, with 15 bases separating them. Primers: 60 Vbeta forward and 13 Jbeta reverse. Produced via immunoSEQ multiplex PCR; TCRdb's table is partial and in-frame only. The sample records 150,000 to 200,000 clones, around 80% being singletons. This sample was included in a study of cytomegalovirus exposure and HLA in healthy donors. The study, taken as a whole, reports: Upon later analysis, TCR association rates were observed to vary by HLA locus, being highest for DRB1 and lowest for HLA-C.

J is TRBJ1-4 and V is TRBV6-1; a possible D gene is TRBD1 (5 bases). The origin of this receptor is a woman in her fifties or sixties in good health and CMV-seronegative. The sample taken for sequencing was PBMCs. CDR3 residues: CASSFAGQWEKLFF. CDR3 in DNA: TGTGCCAGCAGTTTTGCAGGGCAATGGGAAAAACTGTTTTTT.